These T cell receptor beta chains were read from a single sample in a study of OX40 agonist ivuxolimab in advanced cancers. Method: immunoSEQ multiplex PCR; TCRdb's copy keeps in-frame clones and lacks some. The table includes fewer than 50,000 clones, approximately 91% detected once. The specimen was CD4+ or CD8+ T cells sorted from blood, collected in a trial of the OX40 agonist ivuxolimab. The receptors derive from an adult with an advanced solid tumor such as melanoma, head and neck, liver or kidney cancer. CDR3s include the opening cysteine and the closing phenylalanine or tryptophan. D genes are given only for firm matches. Only some rows state a clone size, as once, few, many or a class for expanded clones.

. | TRBJ1-5 | TRBV5-1 | . | CASSEAPGDQPQHF | TGCGCCAGCAGCGAGGCCCCGGGGGATCAGCCCCAGCATTTT
. | TRBJ1-3 | TRBV29-1 | . | CSVEGGQKEGRCSGNTIYF | TGCAGCGTTGAAGGCGGACAGAAAGAGGGGAGATGCTCTGGAAACACCATATATTTT
. | TRBJ1-5 | TRBV5-8 | . | CASGLGLTGQPQHF | TGTGCCAGCGGACTCGGACTGACTGGTCAGCCCCAGCATTTT
once | TRBJ2-5 | TRBV5-1 | TRBD2 | CASSLGTRGSETQYF | TGCGCCAGCAGCTTGGGGACTAGGGGTTCGGAGACCCAGTACTTC
. | TRBJ1-2 | TRBV11-2 | TRBD1 | CASSLDGPGGGFGYTF | TGTGCCAGCAGCTTAGATGGGCCAGGGGGCGGGTTCGGCTACACCTTC
. | TRBJ2-3 | TRBV18 | . | CASSPPGAADTQYF | TGTGCCAGCTCACCACCGGGGGCCGCAGATACGCAGTATTTT
. | TRBJ1-1 | TRBV7-9 | . | CASRFGGANTEAFF | TGTGCCAGCAGGTTCGGGGGGGCGAACACTGAAGCTTTCTTT
. | TRBJ2-5 | TRBV5-6 | . | CASSLDGQETQYF | TGTGCCAGCAGCTTGGATGGACAAGAGACCCAGTACTTC
. | TRBJ1-2 | TRBV4-1 | . | CASSQASGEANYGYTF | TGCGCCAGCAGCCAAGCATCAGGGGAAGCTAACTATGGCTACACCTTC
. | TRBJ1-6 | TRBV10-3 | . | CAISESGTPLHF | TGTGCCATCAGTGAGTCCGGGACACCCCTCCACTTT
. | TRBJ2-4 | TRBV11-1 | TRBD1 | CASSSQGMEDIQYF | TGTGCCAGCAGCTCACAGGGGATGGAAGACATTCAGTACTTC
. | TRBJ2-7 | TRBV7-9 | . | CASSLSGRKGKQYF | TGTGCCAGCAGCTTATCCGGTAGGAAAGGGAAGCAGTACTTC
. | TRBJ1-3 | TRBV6-1 | TRBD1 | CASSDRGRGNTIYF | TGTGCCAGCAGCGACAGGGGGCGGGGAAACACCATATATTTT
. | TRBJ2-5 | TRBV19 | . | CASSDFGETQYF | TGTGCCAGTAGTGACTTCGGGGAGACCCAGTACTTC
. | TRBJ1-1 | TRBV10-3 | . | CAISERAGDTEAFF | TGTGCCATCAGTGAGAGGGCAGGGGACACTGAAGCTTTCTTT
. | TRBJ2-7 | TRBV30 | TRBD2 | CAWSVTGGDEQYF | TGTGCCTGGAGTGTTACGGGAGGAGACGAGCAGTACTTC
. | TRBJ2-7 | TRBV19 | . | CASSGIRDVPYEQYF | TGTGCCAGTAGTGGGATCCGGGACGTACCCTACGAGCAGTACTTC
. | TRBJ2-1 | TRBV4-1 | TRBD2 | CASSQDPSTSGTYNEQFF | TGCGCCAGCAGCCAAGACCCGTCGACTAGCGGCACCTACAATGAGCAGTTCTTC
. | TRBJ2-5 | TRBV19 | TRBD2 | CASRPLAGETQYF | TGTGCCAGTAGGCCCCTAGCGGGAGAGACCCAGTACTTC
. | TRBJ2-1 | TRBV11-3 | . | CASSPRDFSSYNEQFF | TGTGCCAGCAGCCCCCGGGACTTTAGCTCCTACAATGAGCAGTTCTTC
. | TRBJ1-1 | TRBV15 | . | CATSRDSYTEAFF | TGTGCCACCAGCAGGGACAGTTACACTGAAGCTTTCTTT
once | TRBJ2-7 | TRBV29-1 | . | CSVAFRGLSEQYF | TGCAGCGTTGCGTTCAGGGGACTGAGCGAGCAGTACTTC
. | TRBJ2-1 | TRBV5-1 | . | CASSLRGVLDNEQFF | TGCGCCAGCAGCTTGAGGGGTGTTCTGGACAATGAGCAGTTCTTC
. | TRBJ2-5 | TRBV5-6 | . | CASSLTGTKETQYF | TGTGCCAGCAGCTTGACTGGAACCAAAGAGACCCAGTACTTC
. | TRBJ2-3 | TRBV4-2 | TRBD2 | CASSQSSGGGTDTQYF | TGTGCCAGCAGCCAATCTAGCGGTGGAGGGACAGATACGCAGTATTTT
. | TRBJ2-7 | TRBV5-1 | TRBD1 | CASSLEGTGGADEQYF | TGCGCCAGCAGCTTGGAAGGGACAGGGGGCGCCGACGAGCAGTACTTC
. | TRBJ1-4 | TRBV7-9 | TRBD1 | CASSSYGTGINEKLFF | TGTGCCAGCAGCTCCTACGGGACAGGGATTAATGAAAAACTGTTTTTT
once | TRBJ2-7 | TRBV5-7 | TRBD1 | CASSQDLGTGAGEQYF | TGTGCCAGCAGCCAAGACTTAGGGACAGGAGCCGGCGAGCAGTACTTC
. | TRBJ2-4 | TRBV5-5 | TRBD1 | CASSIRTGYLKNIQYF | TGTGCCAGCAGCATCCGGACAGGGTATCTGAAAAACATTCAGTACTTC
. | TRBJ2-3 | TRBV19 | . | CASSIKARDPTDTQYF | TGTGCCAGTAGTATAAAAGCGAGAGATCCCACAGATACGCAGTATTTT
. | TRBJ1-6 | TRBV6-5 | . | CASSYYLGQYNSPLHF | TGTGCCAGCAGTTACTACCTTGGACAATATAATTCACCCCTCCACTTT
. | TRBJ1-2 | TRBV29-1 | TRBD1 | CSVEAGQGAMGIYGYTF | TGCAGCGTTGAAGCAGGACAGGGGGCGATGGGGATCTATGGCTACACCTTC
. | TRBJ2-5 | TRBV11-2 | . | CASAGQGGVTQYF | TGTGCCAGCGCGGGGCAGGGCGGGGTGACCCAGTACTTC
. | TRBJ2-7 | TRBV15 | . | CATSEYGREQYF | TGTGCCACCAGCGAGTACGGTCGGGAGCAGTACTTC
. | TRBJ1-5 | TRBV30 | TRBD1 | CAWNSQGQGNQPQHF | TGTGCCTGGAACTCACAGGGGCAAGGTAATCAGCCCCAGCATTTT
. | TRBJ2-7 | TRBV14 | . | CASSQDRYSSYEQYF | TGTGCCAGCAGCCAAGATCGATACAGCTCCTACGAGCAGTACTTC
. | TRBJ2-7 | TRBV6-4 | . | CASSEQGGSSYEQYF | TGTGCCAGCAGTGAACAGGGAGGGAGCTCCTACGAGCAGTACTTC
. | TRBJ1-1 | TRBV6-5 | . | CASSSRGDTEAFF | TGTGCCAGCAGTTCTCGGGGGGACACTGAAGCTTTCTTT
. | TRBJ2-3 | TRBV29-1 | TRBD2 | CSVEGLAGGSTDTQYF | TGCAGCGTTGAAGGGTTAGCGGGAGGAAGCACAGATACGCAGTATTTT
. | TRBJ1-1 | TRBV6-1 | . | CASKVGGQFTEAFF | TGTGCCAGCAAGGTCGGGGGTCAGTTCACTGAAGCTTTCTTT
few | TRBJ1-5 | TRBV13 | TRBD1 | CASSPTGAHQPQHF | TGTGCCAGCAGTCCTACAGGGGCACATCAGCCCCAGCATTTT